Below, one T cell receptor (beta chain) is given with its context. Its target is unknown. This sample is part of a study of cytomegalovirus exposure and HLA in healthy donors. V lost 0 bases to trimming and J lost 8 bases, with 14 bases between them. Germline V gene sequence: CDR1 SGHRS, CDR2 YFSETQ. CDR3 size: 15 residues. Study conclusions and caveats: Common viral pathogens (according to a later analysis) appeared linked to several of the most significant clusters. The number of N-insertions in an Asian-associated ancestry cluster was reportedly below the roughly 620-donor mean in a later analysis.

The primer mix had 60 Vbeta and 13 Jbeta primers. Sequencing used immunoSEQ multiplex PCR; TCRdb keeps in-frame clones, though not all of them. The sample has under 45,000 clones, approximately 70% seen once. The receptor's source is a man aged 30-40 years in good health and CMV-seronegative. The V gene is TRBV5-1, the J gene TRBJ1-4; weak D call: TRBD1 (6 bases). Specimen: PBMCs. CDR3 residues: CASSLAGEDFEKLFF. The CDR3 DNA is TGCGCCAGCAGCTTGGCAGGGGAAGATTTCGAAAAACTGTTTTTT.